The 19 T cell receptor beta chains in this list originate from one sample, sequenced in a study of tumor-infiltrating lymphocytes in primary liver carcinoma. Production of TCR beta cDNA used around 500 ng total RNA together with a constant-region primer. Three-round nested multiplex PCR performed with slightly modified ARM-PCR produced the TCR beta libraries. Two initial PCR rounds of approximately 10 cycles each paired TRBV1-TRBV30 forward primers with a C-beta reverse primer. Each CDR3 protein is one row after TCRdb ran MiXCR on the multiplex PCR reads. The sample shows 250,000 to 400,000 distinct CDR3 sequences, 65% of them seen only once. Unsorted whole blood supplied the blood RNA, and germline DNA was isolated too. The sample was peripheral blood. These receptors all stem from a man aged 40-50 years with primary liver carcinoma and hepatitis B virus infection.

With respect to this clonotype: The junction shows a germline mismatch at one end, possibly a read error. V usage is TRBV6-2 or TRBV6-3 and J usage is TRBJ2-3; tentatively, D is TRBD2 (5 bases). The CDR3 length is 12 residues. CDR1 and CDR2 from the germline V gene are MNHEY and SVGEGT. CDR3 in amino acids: CAGRPSAGTQYF. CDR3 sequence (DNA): TGTGCCGGCAGGCCCTCTGCGGGTACGCAGTATTTT.

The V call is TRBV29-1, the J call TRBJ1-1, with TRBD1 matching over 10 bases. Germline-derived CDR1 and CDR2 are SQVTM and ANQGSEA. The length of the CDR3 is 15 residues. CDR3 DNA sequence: TGCAGTGCCGTGACAGGGGGCTTGGCGAACACTGAAGCTTTCTTT. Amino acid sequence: CSAVTGGLANTEAFF.

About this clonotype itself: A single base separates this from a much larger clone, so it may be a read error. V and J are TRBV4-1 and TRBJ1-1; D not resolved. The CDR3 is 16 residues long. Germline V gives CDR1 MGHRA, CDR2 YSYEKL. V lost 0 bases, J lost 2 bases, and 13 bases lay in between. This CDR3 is CASSQDPGPTNTEAFF. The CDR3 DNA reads TGCGCCAGCAGCCAAGACCCCGGGCCCACAAACACTGAAGCTTTCTTT.

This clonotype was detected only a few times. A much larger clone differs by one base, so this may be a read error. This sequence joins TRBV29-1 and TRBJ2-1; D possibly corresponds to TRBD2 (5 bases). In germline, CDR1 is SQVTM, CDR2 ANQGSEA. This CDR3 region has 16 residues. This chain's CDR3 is CCVEDPLLASYNEQFF. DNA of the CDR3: TGCTGCGTTGAAGATCCGTTGCTAGCCTCTTACAATGAGCAGTTCTTC.

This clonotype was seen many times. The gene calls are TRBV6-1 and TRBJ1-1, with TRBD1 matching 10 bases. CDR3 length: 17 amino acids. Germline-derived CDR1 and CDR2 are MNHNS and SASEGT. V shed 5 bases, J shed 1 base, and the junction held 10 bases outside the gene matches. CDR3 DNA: TGTGCCAGCAGTCCACGACAGGGGGCCCGCCCGAACACTGAAGCTTTCTTT. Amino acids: CASSPRQGARPNTEAFF.

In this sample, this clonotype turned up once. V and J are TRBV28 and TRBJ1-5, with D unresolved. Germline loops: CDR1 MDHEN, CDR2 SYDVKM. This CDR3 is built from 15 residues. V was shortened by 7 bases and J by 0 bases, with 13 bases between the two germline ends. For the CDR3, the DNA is TGTGCCAGCATTAGAGTGGTTAATAGCAATCAGCCCCAGCATTTT. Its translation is CASIRVVNSNQPQHF.

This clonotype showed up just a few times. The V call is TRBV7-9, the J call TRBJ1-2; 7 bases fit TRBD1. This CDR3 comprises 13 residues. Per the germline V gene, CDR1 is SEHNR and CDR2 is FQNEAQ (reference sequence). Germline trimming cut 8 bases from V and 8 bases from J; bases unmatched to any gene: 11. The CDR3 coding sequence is TGTGCCAGCGCGGAGAACACAGGGGAGGGCTACACCTTC. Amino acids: CASAENTGEGYTF.

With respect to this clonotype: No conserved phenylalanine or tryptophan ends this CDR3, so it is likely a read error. The CDR3 reads CAISGSAGRLAGYTGELFS. The CDR3 DNA sequence: TGTGCCATCAGCGGGTCGGCGGGAAGACTAGCGGGATACACCGGGGAGCTGTTTTCT. V is TRBV10-3 and J is TRBJ2-2, with 11 positions matching TRBD2. Germline V lookup: CDR1 ENHRY, CDR2 SYGVKD. With 6 bases clipped from V and 3 bases from J, the junction kept 15 bases outside the gene matches. The length of the CDR3 is 19 residues.

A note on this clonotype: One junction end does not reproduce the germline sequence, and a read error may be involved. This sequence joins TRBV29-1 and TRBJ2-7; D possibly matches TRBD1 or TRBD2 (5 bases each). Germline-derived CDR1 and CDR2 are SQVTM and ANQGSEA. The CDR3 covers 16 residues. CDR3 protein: CSAMTSGTGTPYEQFF. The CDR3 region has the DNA TGCAGCGCCATGACATCTGGGACGGGCACTCCCTACGAGCAGTTCTTT.

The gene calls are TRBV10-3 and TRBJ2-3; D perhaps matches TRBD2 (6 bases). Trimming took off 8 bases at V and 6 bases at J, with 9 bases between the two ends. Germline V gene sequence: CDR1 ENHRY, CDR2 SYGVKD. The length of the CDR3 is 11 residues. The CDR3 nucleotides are TGTGCCATCGGGACTCCGGATACGCAGTATTTT. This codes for CAIGTPDTQYF.

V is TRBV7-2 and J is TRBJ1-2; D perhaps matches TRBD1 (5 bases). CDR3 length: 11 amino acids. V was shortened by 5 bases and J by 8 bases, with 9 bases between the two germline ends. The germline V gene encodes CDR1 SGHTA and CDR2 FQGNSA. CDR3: CASSQGSGYTF. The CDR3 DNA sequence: TGTGCCAGCAGCCAGGGATCAGGCTACACCTTC.

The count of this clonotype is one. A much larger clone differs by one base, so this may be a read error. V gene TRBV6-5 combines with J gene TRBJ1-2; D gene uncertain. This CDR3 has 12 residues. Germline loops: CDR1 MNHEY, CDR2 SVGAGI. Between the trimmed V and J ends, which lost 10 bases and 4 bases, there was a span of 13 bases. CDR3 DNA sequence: TGTGCCAACCTCGACGGCAGCTATGGCTACACCTTC. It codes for CANLDGSYGYTF.

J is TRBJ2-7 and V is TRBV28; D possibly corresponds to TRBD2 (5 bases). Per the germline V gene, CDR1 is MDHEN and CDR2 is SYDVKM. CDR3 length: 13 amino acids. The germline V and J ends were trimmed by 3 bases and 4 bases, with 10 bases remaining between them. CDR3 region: CASSLREQYEQYF. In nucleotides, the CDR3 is TGTGCCAGCAGTTTGAGGGAGCAGTACGAGCAGTACTTC.

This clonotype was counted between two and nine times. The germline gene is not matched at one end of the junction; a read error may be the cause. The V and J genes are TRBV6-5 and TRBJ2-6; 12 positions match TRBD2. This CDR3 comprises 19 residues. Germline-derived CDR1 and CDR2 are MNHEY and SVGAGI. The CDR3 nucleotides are TGTGCCAGCAGTTCGTCCGGGACTAGCGGGTATTCTGGGGCCAACGTCATGACTTTT. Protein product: CASSSSGTSGYSGANVMTF.

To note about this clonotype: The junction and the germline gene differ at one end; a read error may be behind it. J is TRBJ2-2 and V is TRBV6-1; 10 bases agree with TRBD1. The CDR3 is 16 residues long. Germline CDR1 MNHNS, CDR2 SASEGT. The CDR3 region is CTSSVRTGGGTGELFF. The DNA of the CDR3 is TGTACCAGCAGTGTACGGACAGGGGGGGGGACCGGGGAGCTGTTTTTT.

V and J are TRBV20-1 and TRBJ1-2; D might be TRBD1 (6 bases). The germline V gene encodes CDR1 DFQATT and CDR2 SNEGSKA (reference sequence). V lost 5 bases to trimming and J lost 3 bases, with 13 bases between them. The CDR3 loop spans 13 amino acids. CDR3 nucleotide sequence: TGCAGTGCTCCGGGCGGACAGCACTATGGCTACACCTTC. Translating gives CSAPGGQHYGYTF.

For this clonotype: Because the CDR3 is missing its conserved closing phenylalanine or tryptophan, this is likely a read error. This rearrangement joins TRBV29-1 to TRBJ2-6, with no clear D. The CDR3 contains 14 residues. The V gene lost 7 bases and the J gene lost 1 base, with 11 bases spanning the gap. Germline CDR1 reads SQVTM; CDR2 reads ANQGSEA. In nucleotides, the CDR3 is TGCAGCGATGCAGCAGTATCTGGGGCCAACGTCCTGACTGTC. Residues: CSDAAVSGANVLTV.

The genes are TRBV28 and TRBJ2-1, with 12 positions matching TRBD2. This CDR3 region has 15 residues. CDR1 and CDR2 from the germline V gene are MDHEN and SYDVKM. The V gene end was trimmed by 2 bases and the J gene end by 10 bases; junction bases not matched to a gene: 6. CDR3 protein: CASSLIGTSGWEQFF. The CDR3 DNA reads TGTGCCAGCAGTTTAATCGGGACTAGCGGGTGGGAGCAGTTCTTC.

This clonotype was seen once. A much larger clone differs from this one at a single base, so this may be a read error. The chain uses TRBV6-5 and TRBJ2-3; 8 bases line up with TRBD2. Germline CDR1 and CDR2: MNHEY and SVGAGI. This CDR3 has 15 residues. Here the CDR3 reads CASKGFGRGADMQYF. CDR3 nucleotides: TGTGCCAGCAAGGGGTTCGGGAGGGGGGCAGATATGCAGTATTTT.